This T cell receptor (beta chain) was profiled in a study of T cell responses to AZD1222 COVID-19 vaccine. General study findings and limits: Researchers took repertoire samples only after the peak T cell response had come. Spike-spanning, vaccine-associated CD4 TCRs were dominant at 160-218 and 743-854. Donors were chiefly white British, with a greater number of females, and clonal diversity was perhaps underestimated. Spike-specific TCRs gained breadth and depth after people received two AZD1222 doses.

The assay was immunoSEQ multiplex PCR, and TCRdb's table has in-frame clones only and misses some. The sample shows roughly 250,000 clones, 80% to 95% of them seen only once. V was pared by 2 bases and J by 7 bases, with 6 bases of the junction left unmatched. CDR1 is SGDLS and CDR2 is YYNGEE in the germline V gene. The CDR3 sequence is 15 residues long. Worth noting for this clone: Antigen specificity is unknown.

This receptor was identified in an adult in good health. Sequencing used peripheral blood, obtained on day 0 of AZD1222 vaccination. J is TRBJ2-1 and V is TRBV9; 10 bases agree with TRBD2. The CDR3 region has the DNA TGTGCCAGCAGCGTTCTAGCGGGAGTGGGTAATGAGCAGTTCTTC. Its protein product is CASSVLAGVGNEQFF.